The rows below give T cell receptor beta chains drawn from one sample of a study of radiotherapy plus CTLA-4 blockade in lung cancer. Assay used: immunoSEQ multiplex PCR; TCRdb lists only in-frame clones, some missing. The table has approximately 95,000 clones, more than 75% seen once. Specimen: peripheral blood, collected from a patient treated with radiotherapy plus ipilimumab. These receptor sequences come from a human donor with non-small cell lung cancer who had a partial response to radiotherapy plus ipilimumab. The CDR3 runs from the conserved cysteine through the conserved F or W. The D gene is left open where the match is weak. The listing skips clone size in some rows; elsewhere it reads once, few, many or a size class.

>TRBJ2-7|-|TRBV2|few
CASSERSTSYEQYF
TGTGCCAGCAGTGAAAGGAGTACAAGCTACGAGCAGTACTTC
>TRBJ1-2|TRBD1|TRBV11-2|-
CASSLGGTASYGYTF
TGTGCCAGCAGCTTAGGCGGGACAGCTAGCTATGGCTACACCTTC
>TRBJ1-5|-|TRBV2|-
CASSDEGLGQPQHF
TGTGCCAGCAGCGATGAGGGTTTAGGTCAGCCCCAGCATTTT
>TRBJ2-2|TRBD1|TRBV5-4|-
CASRETGLNTGELFF
TGTGCCAGCAGAGAGACAGGGTTGAACACCGGGGAGCTGTTTTTT
>TRBJ2-3|-|TRBV19|-
CASSIGAGGTDTQYF
TGTGCCAGTAGTATCGGGGCGGGCGGGACTGATACGCAGTATTTT
>TRBJ2-7|TRBD1|TRBV27|-
CASSPTGGYEQYF
TGTGCCAGCAGTCCGACAGGGGGCTACGAGCAGTACTTC
>TRBJ1-6|-|TRBV2|-
CASNSEGTSGNSPLHF
TGTGCCAGCAATTCGGAGGGGACCTCCGGGAATTCACCCCTCCACTTT
>TRBJ2-7|-|TRBV6-4|-
CASSRGSKIYEQYF
TGTGCCAGCTCTAGGGGCAGCAAAATCTACGAGCAGTACTTC
>TRBJ1-1|-|TRBV19|-
CASSIDRAPGAFF
TGTGCCAGTAGTATCGACCGGGCCCCAGGGGCTTTCTTT
>TRBJ2-3|TRBD2|TRBV7-9|-
CASSQPTISGRVQWDTQYF
TGTGCCAGCAGCCAGCCGACTATTAGCGGGAGGGTTCAGTGGGATACGCAGTATTTT
>TRBJ2-7|TRBD2|TRBV6-4|-
CASSGAGGEQYF
TGTGCCAGCAGTGGGGCGGGAGGCGAGCAGTACTTC
>TRBJ1-2|TRBD1|TRBV4-2|-
CASSPPGQENYGYTF
TGTGCCAGCAGCCCACCGGGACAGGAGAACTATGGCTACACCTTC
>TRBJ1-2|-|TRBV6-5|-
CASSDRAGRSGYTF
TGTGCCAGCAGTGATAGGGCGGGGCGGTCCGGCTACACCTTC
>TRBJ2-7|TRBD1|TRBV2|-
CASSVIGTGAYEQYF
TGTGCCAGCAGTGTGATCGGGACAGGGGCATACGAGCAGTACTTC
>TRBJ1-2|-|TRBV2|-
CASSLPGQYLRDGYTF
TGTGCCAGCAGCCTACCGGGACAATACCTTCGGGATGGCTACACCTTC
>TRBJ2-5|TRBD1|TRBV18|-
CASSPLLAGGAGETQYF
TGTGCCAGCTCACCACTTTTAGCAGGGGGCGCGGGAGAGACCCAGTACTTC
>TRBJ1-2|-|TRBV28|once
CASSFRGGYSYGYTF
TGTGCCAGCAGCTTCCGAGGAGGGTACAGCTATGGCTACACCTTC
>TRBJ2-1|TRBD2|TRBV7-9|-
CASSKSGAGGGEQFF
TGTGCCAGCAGCAAGAGCGGGGCGGGAGGCGGTGAGCAGTTCTTC
>TRBJ1-1|-|TRBV28|-
CASSQTGTEAFF
TGTGCCAGCAGCCAGACTGGGACTGAAGCTTTCTTT
>TRBJ2-1|TRBD2|TRBV28|-
CASTPSTSESYNEQFF
TGTGCCAGCACTCCTTCGACTAGCGAATCCTACAATGAGCAGTTCTTC
>TRBJ2-3|-|TRBV2|-
CASSRDLDTQYF
TGTGCCAGCAGCAGGGATTTAGATACGCAGTATTTT
>TRBJ1-1|-|TRBV19|-
CASSILGPNTEAFF
TGTGCCAGTAGTATATTGGGGCCCAACACTGAAGCTTTCTTT
>TRBJ2-7|TRBD2|TRBV19|-
CASSRAGGPSYEQYF
TGTGCCAGTAGTCGAGCGGGAGGGCCCTCCTACGAGCAGTACTTC
>TRBJ2-1|TRBD2|TRBV2|-
CASVWLAGGNEQFF
TGTGCCAGCGTCTGGCTAGCGGGAGGGAATGAGCAGTTCTTC
>TRBJ2-3|TRBD2|TRBV19|few
CASSFYSGRGSDTQYF
TGTGCCAGTAGTTTCTATAGCGGGAGAGGCTCAGATACGCAGTATTTT
>TRBJ2-3|-|TRBV7-3|-
CASSLTRGDTQYF
TGTGCCAGCAGCTTAACGCGAGGGGATACGCAGTATTTT
>TRBJ1-1|-|TRBV19|-
CASKTGMNTEAFF
TGTGCCAGTAAAACAGGAATGAACACTGAAGCTTTCTTT
>TRBJ2-3|-|TRBV5-6|-
CASSFRTSTDTQYF
TGTGCCAGCAGCTTTCGGACTAGCACAGATACGCAGTATTTT
>TRBJ2-5|TRBD1|TRBV9|-
CASSEAGGLRETQYF
TGTGCCAGCAGCGAGGCAGGGGGCCTTAGGGAGACCCAGTACTTC
>TRBJ2-1|TRBD1|TRBV5-1|-
CASSTRRGPYNEQFF
TGCGCCAGCAGCACCCGCAGGGGGCCCTACAATGAGCAGTTCTTC
>TRBJ2-3|-|TRBV9|-
CASSVGQVTDTQYF
TGTGCCAGCAGCGTCGGACAAGTCACAGATACGCAGTATTTT
>TRBJ2-5|-|TRBV6-6|-
CASSYSYYQETQYF
TGTGCCAGCAGTTACTCGTACTACCAAGAGACCCAGTACTTC
>TRBJ1-2|-|TRBV10-3|-
CAISELANMGYTF
TGTGCCATCAGTGAGTTGGCCAACATGGGCTACACCTTC
>TRBJ1-4|-|TRBV27|-
CASSRQQGGYEKLFF
TGTGCCAGCAGCCGCCAACAGGGAGGGTATGAAAAACTGTTTTTT
>TRBJ2-5|-|TRBV7-2|once
CASSLVVSRSQYF
TGTGCCAGCAGCTTAGTGGTTAGCAGAAGCCAGTACTTC
>TRBJ2-7|TRBD1|TRBV18|-
CASSPARGPHEQYF
TGTGCCAGCTCACCTGCCAGGGGGCCCCACGAGCAGTACTTC
>TRBJ2-7|-|TRBV5-1|-
CASSHTGLIYEQYF
TGCGCCAGCAGTCACACAGGGCTAATCTACGAGCAGTACTTC
>TRBJ2-7|TRBD2|TRBV11-2|-
CASSDSGRGDEQYF
TGTGCCAGCAGCGATAGCGGGAGGGGGGACGAGCAGTACTTC
>TRBJ2-7|TRBD2|TRBV4-2|-
CASSQGRYGGRANEQYF
TGTGCCAGCAGCCAAGGGCGCTATGGCGGGAGGGCCAACGAGCAGTACTTC
>TRBJ1-3|-|TRBV30|few
CAWSAQIVSGNTIYF
TGTGCCTGGAGTGCCCAGATCGTCTCTGGAAACACCATATATTTT
>TRBJ2-7|-|TRBV4-2|few
CASSQGAVEQYF
TGTGCCAGCAGCCAAGGAGCGGTCGAGCAGTACTTC
>TRBJ2-5|-|TRBV2|-
CASRNSGALGEAQYF
TGTGCCAGCAGGAATAGCGGCGCCCTGGGGGAGGCCCAGTACTTC
>TRBJ1-5|TRBD1|TRBV28|-
CASVGQGGQPQHF
TGTGCCAGCGTGGGACAGGGCGGGCAGCCCCAGCATTTT
>TRBJ1-2|TRBD1|TRBV9|-
CASSTGTGGNFYGYTF
TGTGCCAGCAGCACTGGGACAGGGGGGAACTTCTATGGCTACACCTTC
>TRBJ1-4|-|TRBV11-2|once
CASSLAGGPNEKLFF
TGTGCCAGCAGCTTAGCGGGGGGTCCTAATGAAAAACTGTTTTTT
>TRBJ2-7|-|TRBV7-3|-
CASSNQGRGSYGQYF
TGTGCCAGCAGCAACCAAGGCCGGGGGTCCTACGGGCAGTACTTC
>TRBJ2-7|-|TRBV23-1|-
CASSQRPRVGEQYF
TGCGCCAGCAGTCAAAGGCCGAGGGTCGGCGAGCAGTACTTC
>TRBJ1-5|-|TRBV18|-
CASSPTTAGRGWQPQHF
TGTGCCAGCTCACCAACAACCGCCGGACGGGGGTGGCAGCCCCAGCATTTT
>TRBJ2-7|TRBD2|TRBV18|-
CASSPTPGLAGGDEQYF
TGTGCCAGCTCACCTACCCCCGGACTAGCGGGAGGAGACGAGCAGTACTTC
>TRBJ2-5|TRBD1|TRBV27|-
CASSLTGYQETQYF
TGTGCCAGCAGTTTGACAGGGTACCAAGAGACCCAGTACTTC
>TRBJ1-6|TRBD1|TRBV7-9|-
CASSLRGTGDSPLHF
TGTGCCAGCAGCTTACGAGGGACAGGGGATTCACCCCTCCACTTT
>TRBJ2-1|-|TRBV7-2|-
CASSLQRLVVGEQFF
TGTGCCAGCAGCTTACAGAGACTAGTCGTTGGTGAGCAGTTCTTC
>TRBJ2-6|-|TRBV7-6|-
CASSSGKAGANVLTF
TGTGCCAGCAGCTCGGGGAAAGCTGGGGCCAACGTCCTGACTTTC
>TRBJ1-3|TRBD1|TRBV28|once
CASSSSGTDGNTIYF
TGTGCCAGCAGTTCCTCCGGGACAGACGGAAACACCATATATTTT
>TRBJ2-7|-|TRBV11-2|-
CASSPSPGVGHEQYF
TGTGCCAGCAGCCCGAGCCCAGGGGTTGGGCACGAGCAGTACTTC